A selection of T cell receptor beta chains follows, all from one sample in a study of cytomegalovirus exposure and HLA in healthy donors. Only in-frame clones appear in the TCRdb table, and some are missing; sequencing was by immunoSEQ multiplex PCR. The sample carries fewer than 180,000 clones, approximately 79% recorded once. The sequenced material came from PBMCs. Every receptor here comes from a man aged 50-59 years in good health and CMV-seropositive. Both conserved end residues are part of each CDR3. The D gene is left open where the match is weak. Clone size is not always given. Where it is, it says once, few, many or a class for expanded clones.

d_gene	v_gene	j_gene	abundance	CDR3nt	CDR3aa
TRBD2	TRBV6-6	TRBJ2-1	few	TGTGCCAGCCGGTGGCGGGAGGGCCCCAAAGGCAATGAGCAGTTCTTC	CASRWREGPKGNEQFF
TRBD2	TRBV29-1	TRBJ2-7	once	TGCAGCGTTTCTAGCGGGAGCTACGAGCAGTACTTC	CSVSSGSYEQYF
.	TRBV11-2	TRBJ1-4	few	TGTGCCAGCAGCTTAATAGGGCAGGGAGAAAAACTGTTTTTT	CASSLIGQGEKLFF
.	TRBV6-1	TRBJ2-7	.	TGTGCCAGCAGTGAACTAGCGAGAGCGGCCCACGAGCAGTACTTC	CASSELARAAHEQYF
TRBD1	TRBV28	TRBJ2-5	few	TGTGCCAGCAGTCCACAGGGGGCGAATGTAGAGACCCAGTACTTC	CASSPQGANVETQYF
TRBD2	TRBV5-1	TRBJ2-1	.	TGCGCCAGTTACGGACTAGCGGGGGGTGGGGATGAGCAGTTCTTC	CASYGLAGGGDEQFF
.	TRBV12-1	TRBJ2-5	few	TGTGCCAGCAGCTTGGGCCTCCAAGAGACCCAGTACTTC	CASSLGLQETQYF
.	TRBV28	TRBJ2-7	once	TGTGCCAGCAGTCCGGGGGGACAGGCAAGGTACGAGCAGTACTTC	CASSPGGQARYEQYF
TRBD2	TRBV6-1	TRBJ2-1	.	TGTGCCAGCAGTGAAAGGTTACTAGCGGGAGGCAATGAGCAGTTCTTC	CASSERLLAGGNEQFF
TRBD1	TRBV30	TRBJ1-6	.	TGTGCCTGGAGTGGCGGGACAGGAGCGTTCGTCTATTCACCCCTCCACTTT	CAWSGGTGAFVYSPLHF
TRBD1	TRBV10-3	TRBJ1-6	.	TGTGCCATCAGGGAGGGACAGGACACCCTTAATTCACCCCTCCACTTT	CAIREGQDTLNSPLHF
TRBD2	TRBV29-1	TRBJ2-3	.	TGCAGCGTTGAAACGGGGGGACTAGCGGGAGGTGATGCCCCAGATACGCAGTATTTT	CSVETGGLAGGDAPDTQYF
.	TRBV2	TRBJ1-2	.	TGTGCCAGCAGTCCGTGGACAGTTAACTATGGCTACACCTTC	CASSPWTVNYGYTF
TRBD1	TRBV27	TRBJ1-2	.	TGTGCCAGCAGTTTATATCGCGGGCAGGGGGGCTATGGCTACACCTTC	CASSLYRGQGGYGYTF
.	TRBV15	TRBJ1-6	once	TGTGCCACCAGCAGAGATCGGGGGTATAATTCACCCCTCCACTTT	CATSRDRGYNSPLHF
TRBD1	TRBV5-8	TRBJ1-2	.	TGTGCCAGCAGCTTATATAACAGGGGCCGATTAATTGGCTACACCTTC	CASSLYNRGRLIGYTF
TRBD1	TRBV7-9	TRBJ1-2	.	TGTGCCAGCAGCCTTCACGGGGGACAGAACTATGGCTACACCTTC	CASSLHGGQNYGYTF
.	TRBV9	TRBJ2-3	.	TGTGCCAGCAGCGTAGACTCACGGGGCACAGATACGCAGTATTTT	CASSVDSRGTDTQYF
TRBD1	TRBV18	TRBJ1-5	.	TGTGCCAGCTCACCACCGGGACAGGGGGGATCGGGGCCCCAGCATTTT	CASSPPGQGGSGPQHF
TRBD2	TRBV20-1	TRBJ2-7	.	TGCAGTGCCCGGGAGGGTCGCGAGCAGTACTTC	CSAREGREQYF
.	TRBV28	TRBJ2-7	.	TGTGCCAGCAGTCTCACCTACGGCGGCTCCTACGAGCAGTACTTC	CASSLTYGGSYEQYF
TRBD2	TRBV28	TRBJ2-1	.	TGTGCCAGCAGTTCCCAGGACATTACTAGCGGGAGGTACAATGAGCAGTTCTTC	CASSSQDITSGRYNEQFF
.	TRBV7-6	TRBJ2-2	.	TGTGCCAGCAGCCCCTTGGGGGCAGGGGACCACACCGGGGAGCTGTTTTTT	CASSPLGAGDHTGELFF
TRBD1	TRBV11-3	TRBJ2-5	.	TGTGCCAGCAGCCGGGACAGGGTTGAGGAGACCCAGTACTTC	CASSRDRVEETQYF
TRBD2	TRBV7-9	TRBJ2-3	.	TGTTCCTCCACTACCCCGAGCGGGAGGGCCTTAAATACGCAGTATTTT	CSSTTPSGRALNTQYF
.	TRBV14	TRBJ2-2	once	TGTGCCAGCAGCCGACTCTTCACCGGGGAGCTGTTTTTT	CASSRLFTGELFF
TRBD1	TRBV2	TRBJ2-5	.	TGTGCCAGTCAAAGGGACAGGGAGGAGACCCAGTACTTC	CASQRDREETQYF
TRBD2	TRBV5-1	TRBJ2-3	few	TGCGCCAGCAGCTTGAGCCTAGCGGGATCTGGGGATACGCAGTATTTT	CASSLSLAGSGDTQYF
TRBD1	TRBV9	TRBJ2-3	.	TGTGCCAGCAGCGTCCGGGACAGGGGGACAGATACGCAGTATTTT	CASSVRDRGTDTQYF
TRBD1	TRBV6-5	TRBJ1-2	once	TGTGCCAGCAGTTTATACCCGACAGGGGGTCGTGGTGGCTACACCTTC	CASSLYPTGGRGGYTF
TRBD1	TRBV11-2	TRBJ2-1	few	TGTGCCAGCAGCTTAGGCCAAGACAGGGTTGCGTTCTTC	CASSLGQDRVAFF
TRBD2	TRBV27	TRBJ2-5	.	TGTGCCAGCAGCCGTAGCGGGAGAGAAGAGACCCAGTACTTC	CASSRSGREETQYF
.	TRBV4-1	TRBJ1-3	few	TGCGCCAGCAGCTTCAGGCAGGGTAATTTTTCTGGAAACACCATATATTTT	CASSFRQGNFSGNTIYF
.	TRBV5-1	TRBJ2-7	.	TGCGCCAGCAGCTTGGGGAGCGCCGAGCAGTACTTC	CASSLGSAEQYF
.	TRBV5-6	TRBJ1-2	.	TGTGCCAGCATCCGCGAGGGCTATGGCTACACCTTC	CASIREGYGYTF
.	TRBV2	TRBJ2-1	few	TGTGCCAGCAGCGACCGGCGGCGTCAACTTTACAATGAGCAGTTCTTC	CASSDRRRQLYNEQFF
TRBD1	TRBV18	TRBJ2-1	.	TGTGCCAGCTCACCACGCAGACAGGGGCTCAATGAGCAGTTCTTC	CASSPRRQGLNEQFF
.	TRBV2	TRBJ1-3	.	TGTGCCAGCAGTGTTGGGCACTCTGGAAACACCATATATTTT	CASSVGHSGNTIYF
.	TRBV10-1	TRBJ2-7	.	TGCGCCAGCAGTGGAGCTAGCGGCCAGACAGGTAACGAGCAGTACTTC	CASSGASGQTGNEQYF
.	TRBV2	TRBJ2-7	few	TGTGCCAGCAGTACGACAGGTGATCGGTCGTACTTC	CASSTTGDRSYF
TRBD1	TRBV9	TRBJ1-1	.	TGTGCCAGCAGCGTAGGCGGGACAGGGGGCACTGAAGCTTTCTTT	CASSVGGTGGTEAFF
.	TRBV11-2	TRBJ1-3	.	TGTGCCAGCAGCTTAGGCGGGTCCTCTGGAAACACCATATATTTT	CASSLGGSSGNTIYF
TRBD1	TRBV2	TRBJ2-5	.	TGTGCTTGCCGGGGACAGGGAATACAAGAGACCCAGTACTTC	CACRGQGIQETQYF
.	TRBV5-1	TRBJ2-1	.	TGCGCCAGCAGCTTGGCCCTCCCCCCCTACAATGAGCAGTTCTTC	CASSLALPPYNEQFF
.	TRBV5-1	TRBJ2-7	.	TGCGCCAGCAGCTTCGACTCTACCTACGAGCAGTACTTC	CASSFDSTYEQYF
.	TRBV7-9	TRBJ1-2	few	TGTGCCAGCAGCTTAGCTCTGGAGGAGATCTATGGCTACACCTTC	CASSLALEEIYGYTF
TRBD2	TRBV7-2	TRBJ2-7	.	TGTGCCAGCAGCAGGGCTAGCGGGACGTCCTACGAGCAGTACTTC	CASSRASGTSYEQYF